This T cell receptor (beta chain) was captured in a study of blood T cell repertoires in COVID-19. Turning to the study itself: Samples representing acute and convalescent COVID-19 were sourced from the United States, Italy and Spain.

Seattle enrolled patients during active infection and tracked them longitudinally. Clones were sequenced by immunoSEQ multiplex PCR, and TCRdb holds only the in-frame ones, with some missing. Counted here are more than 350,000 clones, 70% to 90% occurring once; the ten biggest clones make up 10%. The CDR3 has 15 residues. Germline-derived CDR1 and CDR2 are MNHEY and SVGAGI. Trimming removed 4 bases from V and 2 bases from J; junction bases left unmatched: 4. The sequence was collected from a woman aged 25 to 39 with COVID-19, enrolled during active disease. Sequenced input: peripheral blood. V gene TRBV6-5 combines with J gene TRBJ2-2; 7 bases are shared with TRBD2. CDR3 DNA sequence: TGTGCCAGCAGTTTGGCGGGGGATAACACCGGGGAGCTGTTTTTT. It is translated as CASSLAGDNTGELFF.